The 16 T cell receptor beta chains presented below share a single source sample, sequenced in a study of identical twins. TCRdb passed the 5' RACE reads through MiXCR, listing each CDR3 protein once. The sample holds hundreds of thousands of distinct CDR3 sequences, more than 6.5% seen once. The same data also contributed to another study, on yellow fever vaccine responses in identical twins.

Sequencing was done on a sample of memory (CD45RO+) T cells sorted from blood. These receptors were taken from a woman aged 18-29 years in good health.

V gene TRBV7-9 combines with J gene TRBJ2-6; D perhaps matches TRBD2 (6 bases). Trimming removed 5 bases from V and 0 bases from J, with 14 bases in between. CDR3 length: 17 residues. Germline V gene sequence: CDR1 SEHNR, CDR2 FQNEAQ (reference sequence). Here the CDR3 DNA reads TGTGCCAGCAGCGCACCGGCGGGAACCTCTGGGGCCAACGTCCTGACTTTC. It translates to CASSAPAGTSGANVLTF.

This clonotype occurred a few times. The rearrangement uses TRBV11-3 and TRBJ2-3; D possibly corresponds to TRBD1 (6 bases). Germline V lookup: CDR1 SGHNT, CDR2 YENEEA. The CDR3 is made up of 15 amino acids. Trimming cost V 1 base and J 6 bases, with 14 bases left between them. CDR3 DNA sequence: TGTGCCAGCAGCTTAGGGACAGCTATCTCCGATACGCAGTATTTT. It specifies CASSLGTAISDTQYF.

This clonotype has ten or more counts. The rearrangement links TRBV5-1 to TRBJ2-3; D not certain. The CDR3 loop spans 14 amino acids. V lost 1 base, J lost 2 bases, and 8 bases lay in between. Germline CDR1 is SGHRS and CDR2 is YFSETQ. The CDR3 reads CASSLFQVTDTQYF. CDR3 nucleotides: TGCGCCAGCAGCTTGTTTCAGGTCACAGATACGCAGTATTTT.

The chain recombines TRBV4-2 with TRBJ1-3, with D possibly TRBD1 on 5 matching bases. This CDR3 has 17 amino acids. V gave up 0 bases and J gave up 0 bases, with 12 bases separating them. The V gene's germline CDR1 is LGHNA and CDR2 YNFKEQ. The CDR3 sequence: CASSQDLTASSGNTIYF. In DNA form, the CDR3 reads TGTGCCAGCAGCCAAGATTTGACAGCGAGCTCTGGAAACACCATATATTTT.

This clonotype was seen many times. Here the CDR3 DNA reads TGTGCCAGCAGTTACTCGGGGACAGCCAATGGCTACACCTTC. Encoded protein: CASSYSGTANGYTF. The rearrangement uses TRBV6-5 and TRBJ1-2; 7 bases line up with TRBD1. The CDR3 runs 14 residues. After removal of 0 bases from V and 6 bases from J, the junction contained 4 bases not matched to a gene. Germline V gene data show CDR1 as MNHEY and CDR2 as SVGAGI.

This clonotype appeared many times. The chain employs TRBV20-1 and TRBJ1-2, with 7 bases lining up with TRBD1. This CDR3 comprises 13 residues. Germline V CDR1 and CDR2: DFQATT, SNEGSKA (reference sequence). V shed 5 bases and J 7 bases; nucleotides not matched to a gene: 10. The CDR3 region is CSADLGDRAGYTF. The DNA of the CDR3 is TGCAGTGCTGACTTGGGTGACAGGGCTGGCTACACCTTC.

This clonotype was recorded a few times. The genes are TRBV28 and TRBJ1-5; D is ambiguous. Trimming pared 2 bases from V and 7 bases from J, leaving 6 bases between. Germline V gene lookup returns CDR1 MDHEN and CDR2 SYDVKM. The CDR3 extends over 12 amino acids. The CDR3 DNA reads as TGTGCCAGCAGTTTAGGGCGGCAGCCCCAGCATTTT. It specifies CASSLGRQPQHF.

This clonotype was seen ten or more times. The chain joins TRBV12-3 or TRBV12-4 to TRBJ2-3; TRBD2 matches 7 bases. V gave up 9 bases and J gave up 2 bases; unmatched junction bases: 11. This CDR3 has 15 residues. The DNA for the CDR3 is TGTGCCAGTAGCCAAGGTCGGGGGGACACAGATACGCAGTATTTT. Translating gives CASSQGRGDTDTQYF.

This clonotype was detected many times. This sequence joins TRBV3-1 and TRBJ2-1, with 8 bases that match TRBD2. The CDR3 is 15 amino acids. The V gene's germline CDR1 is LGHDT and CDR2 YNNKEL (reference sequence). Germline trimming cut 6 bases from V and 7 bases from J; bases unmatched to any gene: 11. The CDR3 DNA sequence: TGTGCCAGCAGTGTACCCGGGACTAGTTGGAATGAGCAGTTCTTC. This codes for CASSVPGTSWNEQFF.

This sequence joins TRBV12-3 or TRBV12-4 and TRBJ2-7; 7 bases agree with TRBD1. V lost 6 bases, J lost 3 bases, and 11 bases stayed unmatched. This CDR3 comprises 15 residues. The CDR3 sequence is CASRSASRGFYEQYF. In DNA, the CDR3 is TGTGCCAGCAGGTCAGCATCCAGGGGGTTCTACGAGCAGTACTTC.

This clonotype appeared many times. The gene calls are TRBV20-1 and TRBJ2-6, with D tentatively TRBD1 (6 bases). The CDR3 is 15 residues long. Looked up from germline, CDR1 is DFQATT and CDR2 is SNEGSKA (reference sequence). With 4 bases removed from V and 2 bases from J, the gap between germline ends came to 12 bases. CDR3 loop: CSAIRTEPGANVLTF. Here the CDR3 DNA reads TGCAGTGCTATACGGACAGAACCTGGGGCCAACGTCCTGACTTTC.

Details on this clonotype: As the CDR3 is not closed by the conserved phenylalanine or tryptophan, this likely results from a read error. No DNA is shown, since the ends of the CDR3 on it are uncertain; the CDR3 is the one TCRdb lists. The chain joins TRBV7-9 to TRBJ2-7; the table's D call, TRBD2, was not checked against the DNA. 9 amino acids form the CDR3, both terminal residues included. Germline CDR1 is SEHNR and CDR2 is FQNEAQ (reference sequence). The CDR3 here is CASSLEGGN.

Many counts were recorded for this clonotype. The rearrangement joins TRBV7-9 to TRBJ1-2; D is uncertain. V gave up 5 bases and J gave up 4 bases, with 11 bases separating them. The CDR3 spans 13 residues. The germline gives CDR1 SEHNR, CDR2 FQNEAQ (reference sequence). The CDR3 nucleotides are TGTGCCAGCAGCCAAGACCTTCCCTATGGCTACACCTTC. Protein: CASSQDLPYGYTF.

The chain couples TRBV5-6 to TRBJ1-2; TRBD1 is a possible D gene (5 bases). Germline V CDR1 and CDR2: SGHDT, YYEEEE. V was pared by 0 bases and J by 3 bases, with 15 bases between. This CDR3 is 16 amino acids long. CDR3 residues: CASSLVLTEFDYGYTF. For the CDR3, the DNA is TGTGCCAGCAGCTTGGTTCTGACAGAGTTCGACTATGGCTACACCTTC. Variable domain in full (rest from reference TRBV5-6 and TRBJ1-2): DAGVTQSPTHLIKTRGQQVTLRCSPKSGHDTVSWYQQALGQGPQFIFQYYEEEERQRGNFPDRFSGHQFPNYSSELNVNALLLGDSALYLCASSLVLTEFDYGYTFGSGTRLTVV.

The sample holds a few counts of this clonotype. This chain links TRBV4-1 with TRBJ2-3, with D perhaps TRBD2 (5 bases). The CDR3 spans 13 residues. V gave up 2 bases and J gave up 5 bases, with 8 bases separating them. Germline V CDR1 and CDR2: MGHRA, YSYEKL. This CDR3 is CASSQKAVDTQYF. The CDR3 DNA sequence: TGCGCCAGCAGCCAAAAAGCGGTAGATACGCAGTATTTT.

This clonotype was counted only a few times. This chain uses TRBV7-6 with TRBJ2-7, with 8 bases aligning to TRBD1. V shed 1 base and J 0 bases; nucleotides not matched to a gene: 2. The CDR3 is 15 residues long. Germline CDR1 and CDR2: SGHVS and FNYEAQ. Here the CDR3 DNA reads TGTGCCAGCAGCTTAGGGACAGGGAACTCCTACGAGCAGTACTTC. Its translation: CASSLGTGNSYEQYF. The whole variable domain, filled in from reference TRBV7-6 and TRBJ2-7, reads GAGVSQSPRYKVTKRGQDVALRCDPISGHVSLYWYRQALGQGPEFLTYFNYEAQQDKSGLPNDRFSAERPEGSISTLTIQRTEQRDSAMYRCASSLGTGNSYEQYFGPGTRLTVT.